These 20 T cell receptor beta chains originate from one sample sequenced in a study of T cell clusters in autoimmune cytopenias. Each sample's input was 200 to 250 ng genomic DNA, some 38,000 genome equivalents. Multiplex touch-down PCR amplified TRB using TRB-A and TRB-B pools in one tube. TCRdb re-called the multiplex PCR reads and gives one entry per CDR3 protein, without DNA. The table lists roughly 5,200 distinct CDR3 sequences. A further study also used this sample, focusing on T cell repertoires in aging, cancer and after chemotherapy.

Input material: peripheral blood. The source is a human donor in good health.

This clonotype registers medium-sized by frequency. The rearrangement links TRBV19 to TRBJ2-2. There are 12 residues in the CDR3. Germline lookup yields CDR1 LNHDA and CDR2 SQIVND (reference sequence). The CDR3 is CASSRGTGELFF.

The gene calls are TRBV14 and TRBJ1-2. The germline gives CDR1 SGHDN, CDR2 FVKESK. CDR3 size: 14 residues. CDR3: CASSQGSRPRGYTF.

This chain uses TRBV6-5 with TRBJ2-7. CDR3 length: 14 amino acids. Germline V gives CDR1 MNHEY, CDR2 SVGAGI. CDR3 region: CASSYERGYYEQYF.

The CDR3 is CSASGGTDYSPLHF. This chain connects TRBV20-1 to TRBJ1-6. This CDR3 comprises 14 residues. CDR1 and CDR2 (germline): DFQATT, SNEGSKA (reference sequence).

V and J are TRBV6-5 and TRBJ2-7; TCRdb's D call of TRBD1 is untestable without DNA. Germline V gene lookup returns CDR1 MNHEY and CDR2 SVGAGI. The CDR3 consists of 13 residues. CDR3 protein: CASSLPGAGEQYF.

This clonotype is deemed medium-sized by its frequency. V and J are TRBV27 and TRBJ2-7. CDR1 MNHEY and CDR2 SMNVEV come from the germline V gene (reference sequence). The CDR3 loop spans 11 amino acids. The CDR3 reads CASRRGYEQYF.

This clonotype is called medium-sized (0.01 to 0.1%) based on its frequency. This chain joins TRBV18 and TRBJ1-1. Germline V CDR1 and CDR2: KGHSH, LQKENI. CDR3 length equals 12 residues. The CDR3 protein is CASSPGNTEAFF.

This chain connects TRBV29-1 to TRBJ1-6; there is no DNA to check the TCRdb D call of TRBD1. Per the germline V gene, CDR1 is SQVTM and CDR2 is ANQGSEA. The CDR3 is made up of 22 amino acids. The CDR3 loop is CSVGQGPYEQYFGPGGNSPLHF.

Judged by frequency, this clonotype is medium-sized. This chain links TRBV11-1 with TRBJ2-1; TCRdb designates TRBD1, a call that cannot be tested without DNA. CDR1 and CDR2 (germline): SGHAT, FQDESV (reference sequence). This CDR3 is 13 amino acids long. CDR3: CASSLGWGNEQFF.

This clonotype is deemed large by its frequency. J is TRBJ2-3 and V is TRBV30. The CDR3 consists of 14 residues. CDR1 is GTSNPN and CDR2 is SVGIG in the germline V gene (reference sequence). The CDR3 here is CAWSGVNLEDTQYF. The whole variable domain, filled in from reference TRBV30 and TRBJ2-3, reads SQTIHQWPATLVQPVGSPLSLECTVEGTSNPNLYWYRQAAGRGLQLLFYSVGIGQISSEVPQNLSASRPQDRQFILSSKKLLLSDSGFYLCAWSGVNLEDTQYFGPGTRLTVL.

Considering frequency, this clonotype is medium-sized. This rearrangement joins TRBV30 to TRBJ1-2. This CDR3 has 14 residues. Germline V gene data show CDR1 as GTSNPN and CDR2 as SVGIG (reference sequence). CDR3 amino acids: CAWSQKPDAYGYTF.

This clonotype registers medium-sized (0.01 to 0.1%) by frequency. V gene TRBV18 combines with J gene TRBJ1-4; TCRdb lists TRBD1, though no DNA is available to test this call. Germline loops: CDR1 KGHSH, CDR2 LQKENI. This CDR3 is built from 16 residues. The CDR3 region is CASSPSLGIGNEKLFF.

The chain employs TRBV5-3 and TRBJ2-7; lacking DNA, the TRBD2 call made by TCRdb goes unchecked. TRBV5-3 is marked as an open reading frame, function uncertain. CDR3 length: 16 amino acids. CDR3: CAISSRSGLVNYEQYF.

The chain joins TRBV5-1 to TRBJ2-2; TCRdb selects TRBD2, and the lack of DNA leaves this call unchecked. Germline CDR1 is SGHRS and CDR2 is YFSETQ. The CDR3 has 14 residues. The CDR3 is CASSPGEGSGELFF.

This clonotype counts as medium-sized by frequency. This chain joins TRBV5-5 and TRBJ2-7; TCRdb returns TRBD1, unconfirmable since there is no DNA. This CDR3 contains 14 residues. Germline CDR1 reads SGHKS; CDR2 reads YYEKEE (reference sequence). This chain's CDR3 is CASRGQGGGYEQYF. The full variable domain, in which reference TRBV5-5 and TRBJ2-7 provide the parts outside the CDR3, is DAGVTQSPTHLIKTRGQQVTLRCSPISGHKSVSWYQQVLGQGPQFIFQYYEKEERGRGNFPDRFSARQFPNYSSELNVNALLLGDSALYLCASRGQGGGYEQYFGPGTRLTVT.

This clonotype is identified as medium-sized from frequency. CDR3: CASSTRGTANEQYF. The J gene is TRBJ2-7, the V gene TRBV27; as DNA is missing, the TRBD2 call by TCRdb cannot be tested. This CDR3 comprises 14 residues. The germline CDR1 and CDR2 sequences are MNHEY and SMNVEV (reference sequence).

This clonotype is deemed medium-sized by its frequency. The chain couples TRBV5-1 to TRBJ2-2; TCRdb selects TRBD1, and the lack of DNA leaves this call unchecked. From germline, CDR1 is SGHRS and CDR2 YFSETQ. This CDR3 has 16 amino acids. Here the CDR3 reads CGSSSRGPVNTGELFF. The full variable domain, rest sourced from reference TRBV5-1 and TRBJ2-2, is KAGVTQTPRYLIKTRGQQVTLSCSPISGHRSVSWYQQTPGQGLQFLFEYFSETQRNKGNFPGRFSGRQFSNSRSEMNVSTLELGDSALYLCGSSSRGPVNTGELFFGEGSRLTVL.

The chain uses TRBV5-6 and TRBJ1-2; the TCRdb call, TRBD1, lacks DNA for checking. Germline values: CDR1 SGHDT, CDR2 YYEEEE. The CDR3 is 15 residues long. CDR3 protein: CASSLAEQGASGYTF.

This clonotype is medium-sized by frequency. The V call is TRBV5-5, the J call TRBJ1-5. Per germline, CDR1 SGHKS and CDR2 YYEKEE (reference sequence). The CDR3 is made up of 16 amino acids. The CDR3 sequence: CASSYALGGVISPQHF.

This clonotype is identified as medium-sized from frequency. The chain is built from TRBV29-1 and TRBJ1-1; TCRdb's assignment of TRBD1 cannot be checked, as there is no DNA. Germline CDR1 SQVTM, CDR2 ANQGSEA. This CDR3 has 14 residues. The CDR3 sequence is CSVVAQGAATEAFF. Supplemented by reference TRBV29-1 and TRBJ1-1, the full variable domain reads SAVISQKPSRDICQRGTSLTIQCQVDSQVTMMFWYRQQPGQSLTLIATANQGSEATYESGFVIDKFPISRPNLTFSTLTVSNMSPEDSSIYLCSVVAQGAATEAFFGQGTRLTVV.